Included here is one T cell receptor (beta chain) sequence, with context. It has no known antigen specificity. Per-base qualities were not stored, and no clone one base away is much larger. Libraries were built with the immunoSEQ multiplex PCR assay. In its TCRdb copy, this immuneACCESS table keeps in-frame sequences only and misses some clones. Where compared with another copy, unresolved V genes explain less than half of these, and the others have no known cause. The sample table records under 40,000 clones; 80% to 95% of these occur just once. 0.43% of the sample goes to the ten largest clones. The sample is drawn from a study of T cell changes during pregnancy in multiple sclerosis (dated by TCRdb to about 2019). Concerning the study at large: The study examined how the T cell repertoire changed over the course of pregnancy in women with multiple sclerosis.

V and J lose 4 bases and 5 bases, and a span of 17 bases separates them. The CDR1 and CDR2 encoded by the germline V gene are SGHTA and FQGNSA. CDR3 length: 15 amino acids, cysteine to phenylalanine. The DNA shown is the 45-base CDR3, in frame from base 1. Rearrangement joined TRBV7-2 to TRBJ2-5; perhaps TRBD1 is the D gene, with 5 bases matching. This receptor was obtained from a female donor in good health, enrolled as a control in a pregnancy study. The sample consisted of CD4+ T cells from peripheral blood mononuclear cells, taken in the third trimester of pregnancy. The CDR3 corresponds to CASSSAWGRAETQYF. The sequenced DNA is TGTGCCAGCAGCTCGGCTTGGGGCAGGGCGGAGACCCAGTACTTC.